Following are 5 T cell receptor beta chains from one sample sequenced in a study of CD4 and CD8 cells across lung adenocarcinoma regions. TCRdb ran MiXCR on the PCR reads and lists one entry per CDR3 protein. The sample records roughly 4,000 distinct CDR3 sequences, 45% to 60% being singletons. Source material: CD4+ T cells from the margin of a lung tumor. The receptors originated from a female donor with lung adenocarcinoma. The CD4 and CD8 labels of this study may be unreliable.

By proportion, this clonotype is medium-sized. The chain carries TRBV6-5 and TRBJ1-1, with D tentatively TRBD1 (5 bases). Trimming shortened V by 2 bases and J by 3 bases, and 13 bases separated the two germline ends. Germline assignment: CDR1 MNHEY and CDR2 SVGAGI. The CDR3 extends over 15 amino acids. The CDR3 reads CASSYTTGGDTEAFF. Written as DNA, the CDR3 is TGTGCCAGCAGTTACACGACGGGGGGGGACACTGAAGCTTTCTTT.

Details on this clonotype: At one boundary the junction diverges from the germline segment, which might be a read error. CDR3 protein: CASSSAQVEDTEELYF. The CDR3 bases are TGTGCCAGCAGTTCCGCACAGGTTGAGGACACCGAGGAGCTGTATTTT. The chain uses TRBV6-2 or TRBV6-3 and TRBJ2-2; possible D gene TRBD1, 5 bases. Per the germline V gene, CDR1 is MNHEY and CDR2 is SVGEGT. The CDR3 is 16 residues long.

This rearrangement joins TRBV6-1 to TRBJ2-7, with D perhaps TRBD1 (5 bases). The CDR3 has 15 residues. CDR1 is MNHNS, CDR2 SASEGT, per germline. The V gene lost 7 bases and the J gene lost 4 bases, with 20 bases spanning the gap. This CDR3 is CASNQGVSRTYEQYF. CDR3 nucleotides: TGTGCCAGCAATCAGGGTGTGAGTCGCACATACGAGCAGTACTTC.

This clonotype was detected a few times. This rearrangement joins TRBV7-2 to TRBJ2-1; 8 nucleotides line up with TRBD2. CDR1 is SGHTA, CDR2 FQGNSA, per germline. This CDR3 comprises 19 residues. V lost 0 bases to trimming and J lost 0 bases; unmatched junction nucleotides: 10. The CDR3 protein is CASSLARLGGRSSYNEQFF. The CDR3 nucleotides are TGTGCCAGCAGCTTAGCGCGTCTGGGCGGGAGGAGCTCCTACAATGAGCAGTTCTTC.

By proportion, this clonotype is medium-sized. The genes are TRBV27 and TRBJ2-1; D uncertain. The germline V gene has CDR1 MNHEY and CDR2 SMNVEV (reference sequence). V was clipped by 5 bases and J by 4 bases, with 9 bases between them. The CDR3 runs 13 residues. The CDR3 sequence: CASSPSNYNEQFF. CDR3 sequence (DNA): TGTGCCAGCAGTCCTAGTAATTACAATGAGCAGTTCTTC.